The 10 T cell receptor beta chains listed next were all sequenced from one sample in a study of blood T cells in healthy people across ages. With a J-beta primer mix and a sample-barcoded 5' primer, a second PCR ran about 7 to 11 cycles. Each CDR3 protein gets one entry after TCRdb re-called the 5' RACE reads with MiXCR. The repertoire has about 780,000 distinct CDR3 sequences, around 45% of them found once; the top ten carry about a sixth. Sequences were obtained from blood. The receptors come from an older man in good health.

This clonotype was seen more than once but under ten times. V and J are TRBV2 and TRBJ2-1; 7 bases match TRBD1. The CDR3 is 14 residues long. J was trimmed by 6 bases and V by 10 bases; bases with no gene match: 12. Germline V lookup: CDR1 SNHLY, CDR2 FYNNEI. CDR3 in DNA: TGTGCCATCTTACAGGGGCCTGATGCCAATGAGCAGTTCTTC. This gives the protein CAILQGPDANEQFF.

This clonotype has a count of ten or more. The V and J genes are TRBV29-1 and TRBJ2-5, with D possibly TRBD2 on 5 matching bases. CDR1 is SQVTM and CDR2 is ANQGSEA in the germline V gene. V was trimmed by 7 bases and J by 1 base, leaving 10 bases between them. This CDR3 is 12 amino acids long. The CDR3 region has the DNA TGCAGCGCCTCCCGGGGCCAAGAGACCCAGTACTTC. Translating gives CSASRGQETQYF.

V is TRBV28 and J is TRBJ2-1; TRBD1 agrees at 7 bases. The V segment lost 3 bases and the J segment 3 bases; nucleotides outside the gene matches: 5. This CDR3 is built from 15 residues. The germline CDR1 and CDR2 sequences are MDHEN and SYDVKM. CDR3 DNA: TGTGCCAGCAGTTTTATCACAGGGGTCTACAATGAGCAGTTCTTC. Protein sequence: CASSFITGVYNEQFF.

Notes on this clonotype: A much larger clone lies one base from this, so it may be a read error. The genes are TRBV12-3 or TRBV12-4 and TRBJ2-7; D perhaps matches TRBD2 (5 bases). V gave up 1 base and J gave up 10 bases, with 14 bases separating them. CDR3 length equals 13 residues. CDR3 sequence (DNA): TGTGCCAGCAGTTTAGGTTCGCTGGAGGCCCAGTACTTC. It specifies CASSLGSLEAQYF.

The sample holds a few counts of this clonotype. The chain couples TRBV18 to TRBJ2-3; the D is unclear. In germline, CDR1 is KGHSH, CDR2 LQKENI. Trimming took off 3 bases at V and 1 base at J, with 8 bases between the two ends. CDR3 length: 14 residues. The CDR3 here is CASSPELRTDTQYF. For the CDR3, the DNA is TGTGCCAGCTCACCCGAACTCCGCACAGATACGCAGTATTTT.

This clonotype has a single count. V is TRBV10-3 and J is TRBJ2-3; 9 bases agree with TRBD2. Trimming at V came to 6 bases and at J to 3 bases, leaving 10 bases not matched to a gene. The CDR3 is 16 amino acids. Germline V gene data show CDR1 as ENHRY and CDR2 as SYGVKD. CDR3 region: CAISPPAGGLTDTQYF. The CDR3 DNA is TGTGCCATCAGCCCCCCAGCGGGGGGCCTGACAGATACGCAGTATTTT.

The rearrangement uses TRBV6-6 and TRBJ2-2; D gene uncertain. Germline V CDR1 and CDR2: MNHNY, SVGAGI (reference sequence). V was trimmed by 0 bases and J by 6 bases, leaving 11 bases between them. This CDR3 contains 15 residues. As DNA, the CDR3 is TGTGCCAGCAGTTACTCACCTCCAGAACCCGGGGAGCTGTTTTTT. It is translated as CASSYSPPEPGELFF.

This clonotype turned up a few times. The chain employs TRBV7-2 and TRBJ1-5, with a tentative D call TRBD1 (6 bases). V was clipped by 2 bases and J by 2 bases, with 10 bases between them. This CDR3 region has 15 residues. In germline, CDR1 is SGHTA, CDR2 FQGNSA. CDR3 loop: CASSLKQGGNQPQHF. CDR3 bases: TGTGCCAGCAGCTTAAAACAGGGAGGCAATCAGCCCCAGCATTTT.

V and J are TRBV5-6 and TRBJ2-7; TRBD1 aligns across 8 bases. The tail of the sequence fits TRBJ2-4 better, so the J call may be wrong. The CDR3 totals 15 residues. The V gene's germline CDR1 is SGHDT and CDR2 YYEEEE. The CDR3 protein is CASSPQGASTNIQYF. The DNA for the CDR3 is TGTGCCAGCAGCCCCCAGGGGGCATCGACGAACATTCAGTACTTC.

There are a few counts of this clonotype. This sequence joins TRBV6-4 and TRBJ2-7; 7 bases are a match to TRBD1. Germline V gene sequence: CDR1 MRHNA, CDR2 SNTAGT. This CDR3 is 17 amino acids long. The trim removed 2 bases at V and 0 bases at J, leaving 10 bases unmatched. The CDR3 nucleotides are TGTGCCAGCAGTGACCGAAAGACAGGGCCCTTCTCCTACGAGCAGTACTTC. As protein: CASSDRKTGPFSYEQYF.